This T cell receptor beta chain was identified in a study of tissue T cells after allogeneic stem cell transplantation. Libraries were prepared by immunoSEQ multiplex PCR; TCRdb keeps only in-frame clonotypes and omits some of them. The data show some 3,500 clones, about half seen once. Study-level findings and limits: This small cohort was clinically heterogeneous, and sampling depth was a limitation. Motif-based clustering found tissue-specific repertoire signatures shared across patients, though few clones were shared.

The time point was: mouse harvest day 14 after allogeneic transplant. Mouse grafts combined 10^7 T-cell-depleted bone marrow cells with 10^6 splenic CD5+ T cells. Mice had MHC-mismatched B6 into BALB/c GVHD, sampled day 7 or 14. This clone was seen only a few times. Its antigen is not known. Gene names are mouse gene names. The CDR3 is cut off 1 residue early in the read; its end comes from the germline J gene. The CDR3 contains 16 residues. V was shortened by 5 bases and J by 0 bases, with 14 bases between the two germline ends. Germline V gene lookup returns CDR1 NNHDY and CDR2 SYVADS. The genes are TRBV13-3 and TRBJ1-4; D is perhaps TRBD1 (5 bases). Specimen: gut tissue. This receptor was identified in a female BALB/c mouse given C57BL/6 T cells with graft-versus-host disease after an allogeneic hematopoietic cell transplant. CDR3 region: CASSADSSLSNERLFF. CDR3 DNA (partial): TGTGCCAGCAGCGCCGACAGTTCCCTTTCCAACGAAAGATTATTT.